These 2 T cell receptor beta chains were all obtained from the same sample, sequenced in a study of blood T cell repertoires in COVID-19. Sequencing was performed with immunoSEQ multiplex PCR; in TCRdb, only in-frame clones are kept and a portion is missing. Of around 150,000 clones listed, 75% to 85% are singletons. Sequenced input: peripheral blood. All receptors come from a woman in her forties or fifties in a cohort sampled during active or convalescent COVID-19.

The chain combines TRBV19 with TRBJ1-5, with D unclear. Germline CDR1 LNHDA, CDR2 SQIVND (reference sequence). V dropped 5 bases and J dropped 7 bases, with 12 bases sitting between them. The CDR3 runs to 13 residues. CDR3 amino acids: CASSSGVGQPQHF. The CDR3 region has the DNA TGTGCCAGTAGTTCCGGGGTTGGGCAGCCCCAGCATTTT.

This clone was seen only once. The V and J genes are TRBV29-1 and TRBJ2-1; 11 positions agree with TRBD2. Unmatched junction bases numbered 7, after V lost 6 bases and J lost 0 bases. The CDR3 is made up of 16 amino acids. Germline V CDR1 and CDR2: SQVTM, ANQGSEA. The CDR3 here is CSVDRLAGSSYNEQFF. CDR3 coding DNA: TGCAGCGTCGACCGACTAGCGGGGAGCTCCTACAATGAGCAGTTCTTC.